These 27 T cell receptor beta chains were sequenced from one sample in a study of response to subunit inactivated influenza vaccine. Each CDR3 protein gets one entry after TCRdb re-called the RT-PCR reads with MiXCR. This sample has 300,000 to 350,000 distinct CDR3 sequences; 21% occur once, and the top ten carry approximately 10%. Specimen: PBMCs from blood, collected around 22 months after vaccination. The receptor set was obtained from a man between 50 and 75 years old who received an inactivated influenza vaccine.

This clonotype was counted at least ten times. V gene TRBV9 combines with J gene TRBJ1-1, with D hard to call. The CDR3 has 13 residues. With 0 bases removed from V and 5 bases from J, the gap between germline ends came to 8 bases. Germline V gives CDR1 SGDLS, CDR2 YYNGEE. CDR3 in amino acids: CASSVAKETEAFF. Here the CDR3 DNA reads TGTGCCAGCAGCGTAGCGAAGGAGACTGAAGCTTTCTTT.

This clonotype was recorded at least ten times. The chain couples TRBV4-2 to TRBJ1-1; 7 nucleotides match TRBD1. V was pared by 2 bases and J by 1 base, with 4 bases of the junction left unmatched. Germline CDR1 is LGHNA and CDR2 is YNFKEQ. The CDR3 consists of 15 residues. CDR3 protein: CASSQNRGRNTEAFF. The CDR3 DNA reads TGTGCCAGCAGCCAAAACAGGGGAAGGAACACTGAAGCTTTCTTT.

The rearrangement joins TRBV4-3 to TRBJ1-2; no clear D. The germline V and J ends were trimmed by 0 bases and 4 bases, with 12 bases remaining between them. Germline V gene lookup returns CDR1 LGHNA and CDR2 YSLEER. CDR3 size: 15 residues. Here the CDR3 reads CASSQEFSQIYGYTF. DNA for the CDR3: TGCGCCAGCAGCCAAGAGTTTAGTCAGATCTATGGCTACACCTTC.

The rearrangement joins TRBV11-2 to TRBJ2-3; D is undetermined. Germline V gene lookup returns CDR1 SGHAT and CDR2 FQNNGV. The CDR3 extends over 19 amino acids. Trimming stripped 5 bases from V and 2 bases from J, with 26 bases between. The CDR3, as DNA: TGTGCCAGCAGCGCATCAGTTCCGCGAAGCCCGTCGAACACAGATACGCAGTATTTT. The encoded protein is CASSASVPRSPSNTDTQYF.

This clonotype was seen a few times. The V call is TRBV18, the J call TRBJ1-1; D remains ambiguous. Germline loops: CDR1 KGHSH, CDR2 LQKENI. The CDR3 contains 15 residues. The V end lost 4 bases, the J end lost 1 base, and 13 bases lay between the germline ends. The CDR3 here is CASSLVGNENTEAFF. The CDR3 DNA reads TGTGCCAGCTCACTCGTCGGGAACGAGAACACTGAAGCTTTCTTT.

The chain carries TRBV5-1 and TRBJ2-3, with 8 bases lining up with TRBD1. Germline loops: CDR1 SGHRS, CDR2 YFSETQ. The CDR3 spans 11 residues. Germline trimming cut 7 bases from V and 6 bases from J; bases unmatched to any gene: 1. For the CDR3, the DNA is TGCGCCAGCCAGGGGGCGGATACGCAGTATTTT. This translates into CASQGADTQYF.

This clonotype has only a few counts. The CDR3 is CSARVRGATYEQYF. CDR3 bases: TGCAGTGCTAGAGTCCGGGGAGCCACCTACGAGCAGTACTTC. The rearrangement uses TRBV20-1 and TRBJ2-7; weak D call: TRBD2 (5 bases). The CDR3 runs 14 residues. V shed 1 base and J shed 2 bases, with 12 bases lying between them. CDR1 DFQATT and CDR2 SNEGSKA come from the germline V gene (reference sequence).

V is TRBV4-2 and J is TRBJ2-1, with 8 nucleotides matching TRBD2. V dropped 1 base and J dropped 7; count of bases not matched to a gene: 9. Germline values: CDR1 LGHNA, CDR2 YNFKEQ. The CDR3 is 16 residues long. The chain's CDR3 is CASSQGISGKFNEQFF. The CDR3 DNA sequence: TGTGCCAGCAGCCAAGGAATTAGCGGGAAGTTTAATGAGCAGTTCTTC.

This clonotype occurred many times. J is TRBJ1-3 and V is TRBV5-1; TRBD1 matches 8 bases. The CDR3 has 16 amino acids. Per the germline V gene, CDR1 is SGHRS and CDR2 is YFSETQ. The V gene end was trimmed by 4 bases and the J gene end by 1 base; junction bases not matched to a gene: 7. The CDR3, as DNA: TGCGCCAGCAGCCTGGACAGGGCATCTTCTGGAAACACCATATATTTT. Protein product: CASSLDRASSGNTIYF.

This rearrangement joins TRBV11-2 to TRBJ1-1, with D tentatively TRBD1 (6 bases). The CDR3 has 14 residues. CDR1 and CDR2 from the germline V gene are SGHAT and FQNNGV. Trimming took 1 base from V and 5 from J, leaving 11 bases between them. The CDR3 DNA reads TGTGCCAGCAGCTTAGGGGCCAGGGGTACTGAAGCTTTCTTT. It yields the protein CASSLGARGTEAFF.

The CDR3 is CASSPRVSGQGAGFRKTQYF. For the CDR3, the DNA is TGTGCCAGCAGCCCCCGGGTGTCGGGACAGGGGGCAGGATTTAGAAAGACCCAGTACTTC. The chain is built from TRBV2 and TRBJ2-5; 12 bases fit TRBD1. The CDR3 spans 20 residues. In germline, CDR1 is SNHLY, CDR2 FYNNEI. V dropped 6 bases and J dropped 6; count of bases not matched to a gene: 23.

The chain is built from TRBV28 and TRBJ1-1; perhaps TRBD1 as D (5 bases). This CDR3 is built from 15 residues. Trimming pared 2 bases from V and 8 bases from J, leaving 18 bases between. Per the germline V gene, CDR1 is MDHEN and CDR2 is SYDVKM. CDR3 loop: CASSLDTLGQAEAFF. CDR3 coding DNA: TGTGCCAGCAGTTTAGATACCCTCGGACAAGCAGAAGCTTTCTTT.

This clonotype was found many times. The rearrangement uses TRBV5-5 and TRBJ1-1; D possibly corresponds to TRBD1 (5 bases). Deletions cut 4 bases from V and 1 base from J, with 8 bases between. The CDR3 spans 13 residues. The germline V gene has CDR1 SGHKS and CDR2 YYEKEE (reference sequence). This CDR3 reads CASSPTGNTEAFF. CDR3 bases: TGTGCCAGCAGCCCCACAGGGAACACTGAAGCTTTCTTT.

This clonotype was detected only a few times. The chain recombines TRBV19 with TRBJ2-5; D uncertain. This CDR3 contains 13 residues. Per the germline V gene, CDR1 is LNHDA and CDR2 is SQIVND (reference sequence). The V end lost 5 bases, the J end lost 5 bases, and 12 bases lay between the germline ends. CDR3 sequence: CASSPRAGETQYF. The CDR3 nucleotides read TGTGCCAGTAGTCCGCGAGCCGGTGAGACCCAGTACTTC.

This chain connects TRBV7-2 to TRBJ2-3; D uncertain. Trimming cost V 4 bases and J 6 bases, with 14 bases left between them. The CDR3 is 14 residues long. CDR1 is SGHTA and CDR2 is FQGNSA in the germline V gene. This chain's CDR3 is CASSSKSGWDTQYF. In nucleotides, the CDR3 is TGTGCCAGCAGCTCGAAATCAGGCTGGGATACGCAGTATTTT.

In its sample, this clonotype was seen many times. The rearrangement joins TRBV2 to TRBJ2-7; D gene ambiguous. Per the germline V gene, CDR1 is SNHLY and CDR2 is FYNNEI. V was pared by 3 bases and J by 0 bases, with 12 bases between. This CDR3 spans 15 amino acids. This CDR3 is CASSETRGSSYEQYF. For the CDR3, the DNA is TGTGCCAGCAGTGAGACCCGCGGTAGCTCCTACGAGCAGTACTTC.

There are a few counts of this clonotype. The chain carries TRBV27 and TRBJ1-4; 7 bases fit TRBD1. The length of the CDR3 is 17 residues. V shed 3 bases, J shed 8 bases, and the junction held 15 bases outside the gene matches. Germline V gives CDR1 MNHEY, CDR2 SMNVEV (reference sequence). This CDR3 is CASSFSGTAVGGEKLFF. The CDR3 DNA reads as TGTGCCAGCAGTTTTTCCGGGACAGCCGTAGGGGGCGAAAAACTGTTTTTT.

V usage is TRBV7-2 and J usage is TRBJ2-3; D unclear. The length of the CDR3 is 12 residues. Germline V lookup: CDR1 SGHTA, CDR2 FQGNSA. Trimming took off 6 bases at V and 3 bases at J, with 7 bases between the two ends. DNA for the CDR3: TGTGCCAGCAGAGGGCCGACAGATACGCAGTATTTT. It specifies CASRGPTDTQYF. The full variable domain, its missing parts supplied by reference TRBV7-2 and TRBJ2-3, is GAGVSQSPSNKVTEKGKDVELRCDPISGHTALYWYRQSLGQGLEFLIYFQGNSAPDKSGLPSDRFSAERTGGSVSTLTIQRTQQEDSAVYLCASRGPTDTQYFGPGTRLTVL.

CDR3 nucleotides: TGTGCCATCAGTGAGTTTTCAGGGGCTACCGATGGCTACACCTTC. It encodes CAISEFSGATDGYTF. The chain links TRBV10-3 to TRBJ1-2; D possibly corresponds to TRBD1 (6 bases). V dropped 1 base and J dropped 6 bases, with 15 bases sitting between them. Germline assignment: CDR1 ENHRY and CDR2 SYGVKD. CDR3 size: 15 residues.

This clonotype was detected many times. The rearrangement joins TRBV20-1 to TRBJ1-4; 10 positions match TRBD1. The CDR3 is made up of 13 amino acids. Germline lookup yields CDR1 DFQATT and CDR2 SNEGSKA (reference sequence). After removal of 6 bases from V and 6 bases from J, the junction contained 4 bases not matched to a gene. CDR3 sequence reads: CSARQGAHEKLFF. The CDR3 region has the DNA TGCAGTGCAAGACAGGGGGCCCATGAAAAACTGTTTTTT.

The table lists this clonotype with a few counts. The rearrangement uses TRBV11-2 and TRBJ1-4, with D perhaps TRBD1 (5 bases). The CDR3 extends over 15 amino acids. Germline V gene lookup returns CDR1 SGHAT and CDR2 FQNNGV. V lost 0 bases to trimming and J lost 7 bases, with 12 bases between them. In nucleotides, the CDR3 is TGTGCCAGCAGCTTAGATCGGCACAGGATTGAAAAACTGTTTTTT. Translated: CASSLDRHRIEKLFF.

V is TRBV19 and J is TRBJ1-1; the match to TRBD1 covers 9 bases. V shed 9 bases, J shed 5 bases, and the junction held 4 bases outside the gene matches. The CDR3 has 12 residues. Germline V lookup: CDR1 LNHDA, CDR2 SQIVND (reference sequence). Here the CDR3 reads CASYRGPTEAFF. Here the CDR3 DNA reads TGTGCCAGCTACAGGGGGCCTACTGAAGCTTTCTTT.

The table lists this clonotype with many counts. This chain links TRBV7-2 with TRBJ1-2; no firm D call. The CDR3 has 14 amino acids. The V end lost 2 bases, the J end lost 3 bases, and 10 bases lay between the germline ends. Germline lookup yields CDR1 SGHTA and CDR2 FQGNSA. The CDR3 here is CASSLTASDYGYTF. CDR3 DNA: TGTGCCAGCAGCTTAACGGCCTCGGACTATGGCTACACCTTC.

This chain uses TRBV19 with TRBJ2-5; possibly TRBD2 for D (5 bases). Germline CDR1 and CDR2: LNHDA and SQIVND (reference sequence). Trimming removed 3 bases from V and 1 base from J, with 6 bases in between. The CDR3 is 13 amino acids. CDR3 protein: CASSMGSQETQYF. The CDR3, as DNA: TGTGCCAGTAGTATGGGGAGCCAAGAGACCCAGTACTTC.

This clonotype was seen a few times. The chain links TRBV3-1 to TRBJ2-5; unclear D gene. Trimming pared 2 bases from V and 5 bases from J, leaving 6 bases between. Germline V lookup: CDR1 LGHDT, CDR2 YNNKEL (reference sequence). The CDR3 is 12 amino acids. Here the CDR3 reads CASSQISETQYF. CDR3 DNA sequence: TGTGCCAGCAGCCAAATAAGTGAGACCCAGTACTTC.

This clonotype was observed a few times. The J gene is TRBJ2-1, the V gene TRBV29-1; a weak D match, TRBD2 (6 bases). The CDR3 has 11 amino acids. CDR1 and CDR2 (germline): SQVTM, ANQGSEA. Trimming shortened V by 3 bases and J by 10 bases, and 10 bases separated the two germline ends. CDR3 sequence: CSVEGLAEQFF. The CDR3 DNA reads TGCAGCGTTGAGGGTCTAGCGGAGCAGTTCTTC.

This sequence joins TRBV18 and TRBJ1-1; possibly TRBD1 for D (5 bases). Trimming took 1 base from V and 4 from J, leaving 10 bases between them. CDR1 and CDR2 (germline): KGHSH, LQKENI. The CDR3 sequence is 14 residues long. The CDR3 region is CASSPRQRVTEAFF. CDR3 DNA sequence: TGTGCCAGCTCACCACGACAGAGGGTCACTGAAGCTTTCTTT.